The 20 T cell receptor beta chains reported below all come from one sample, sequenced in a study of cytomegalovirus exposure and HLA in healthy donors. Vbeta (60) and Jbeta (13) primers were used in the PCR. Method: immunoSEQ multiplex PCR; TCRdb's copy keeps in-frame clones and lacks some. The data contain 100,000 to 150,000 clones, roughly 77% of them seen just once; the ten biggest clones take up around 1%. The source material was PBMCs. The receptor source for this set is a woman aged 30 to 39 in good health and CMV-seronegative.

This clone was seen just once. For the CDR3, the DNA is TGTGCCACCAGCAGAGGACAGGGAGGCACAGATACGCAGTATTTT. Its protein product is CATSRGQGGTDTQYF. This chain uses TRBV15 with TRBJ2-3; 7 nucleotides agree with TRBD1. Germline CDR1 is LNHNV and CDR2 is YYDKDF (reference sequence). The CDR3 runs 15 residues. V shed 1 base and J 1 base; nucleotides not matched to a gene: 2.

This chain joins TRBV27 and TRBJ1-1; the D gene is possibly TRBD1 (5 bases). V was shortened by 1 base and J by 10 bases, with 13 bases between the two germline ends. Germline V gene sequence: CDR1 MNHEY, CDR2 SMNVEV (reference sequence). The CDR3 runs to 13 residues. The CDR3 here is CASSLFFGGVAFF. The CDR3, as DNA: TGTGCCAGCAGTTTATTTTTCGGGGGGGTAGCTTTCTTT.

The rearrangement links TRBV5-1 to TRBJ1-6; D uncertain. The CDR3 length is 16 residues. Germline-derived CDR1 and CDR2 are SGHRS and YFSETQ. V was clipped by 6 bases and J by 6 bases, with 19 bases between them. The CDR3 sequence: CASTLGGPGSNSPLHF. The DNA of the CDR3 is TGCGCCAGCACCCTTGGAGGGCCAGGTTCTAATTCACCCCTCCACTTT.

The chain combines TRBV29-1 with TRBJ1-1, with a possible D match to TRBD1 (6 bases). The CDR3 sequence is 13 residues long. V lost 3 bases to trimming and J lost 0 bases, with 8 bases between them. Germline CDR1 SQVTM, CDR2 ANQGSEA. The CDR3 nucleotides read TGCAGCGTTGAGGACAGATTGAACACTGAAGCTTTCTTT. Protein: CSVEDRLNTEAFF.

The chain combines TRBV27 with TRBJ2-1; 11 bases agree with TRBD2. The CDR3 runs 15 residues. Germline assignment: CDR1 MNHEY and CDR2 SMNVEV (reference sequence). Trimming cost V 2 bases and J 6 bases; bases outside gene matches: 3. DNA for the CDR3: TGTGCCAGCAGTTTAACACTAGCGGGAGTCAATGAGCAGTTCTTC. Its translation is CASSLTLAGVNEQFF.

The V gene is TRBV6-5, the J gene TRBJ1-3; 9 nucleotides line up with TRBD1. Germline V gene sequence: CDR1 MNHEY, CDR2 SVGAGI. This CDR3 has 14 amino acids. Losses at the gene ends were 5 bases for V and 5 bases for J; bases not matched to a gene: 4. The CDR3 is CASSRDRARNTIYF. Written as DNA, the CDR3 is TGTGCCAGCAGTCGGGACAGGGCAAGAAACACCATATATTTT.

V and J are TRBV7-9 and TRBJ1-2; D not resolved. Between the trimmed V and J ends, which lost 5 bases and 6 bases, there was a span of 13 bases. Looked up from germline, CDR1 is SEHNR and CDR2 is FQNEAQ (reference sequence). CDR3 length equals 13 residues. The DNA for the CDR3 is TGTGCCAGCAGCCTTCAGTATGATAATGGCTACACCTTC. Translated: CASSLQYDNGYTF.

The chain recombines TRBV30 with TRBJ2-7, with 7 positions matching TRBD1. This CDR3 comprises 14 residues. The germline V gene encodes CDR1 GTSNPN and CDR2 SVGIG (reference sequence). Trimming removed 2 bases from V and 2 bases from J; junction bases left unmatched: 6. The CDR3, as DNA: TGTGCCTGGAGTCTCCCGACAGGGACCTACGAGCAGTACTTC. Protein sequence: CAWSLPTGTYEQYF.

This rearrangement joins TRBV18 to TRBJ2-3; D might be TRBD1 (6 bases). This CDR3 has 17 amino acids. Germline V gives CDR1 KGHSH, CDR2 LQKENI. V shed 3 bases and J shed 12 bases, with 28 bases lying between them. For the CDR3, the DNA is TGTGCCAGCTCACCTAGTGTTGGGGGCCGCAACCCCTCTTTCCAGTATTTT. Translating gives CASSPSVGGRNPSFQYF.

This chain uses TRBV2 with TRBJ2-3; 11 bases are a match to TRBD1. Trimming cost V 6 bases and J 3 bases; bases outside gene matches: 11. The CDR3 is made up of 17 amino acids. Germline loops: CDR1 SNHLY, CDR2 FYNNEI. CDR3 sequence reads: CASRTYGDRGSTDTQYF. The CDR3 coding sequence is TGTGCCAGCAGGACCTACGGGGACAGGGGGTCGACAGATACGCAGTATTTT.

This chain uses TRBV13 with TRBJ2-5; D is unresolved. CDR1 is PRHDT, CDR2 FYEKMQ, per germline (reference sequence). Between the trimmed V and J ends, which lost 6 bases and 8 bases, there was a span of 13 bases. The CDR3 contains 12 residues. Here the CDR3 reads CASRRPRGTQYF. The CDR3 nucleotides are TGTGCCAGCAGAAGGCCACGAGGTACCCAGTACTTC.

With regard to this clone: The junction and the germline gene differ at one end; a read error may be behind it. J is TRBJ2-1 and V is TRBV7-9; no reliable D call. The CDR3 has 12 amino acids. Per germline, CDR1 SEHNR and CDR2 FQNEAQ (reference sequence). CDR3 coding DNA: TGTTCCAGCAGCTCTCTACACAATGAGCAGTTCTTC. Translating gives CSSSSLHNEQFF.

There are a few counts of this clone. The genes are TRBV6-1 and TRBJ2-1, with 11 nucleotides matching TRBD2. J lost 4 bases, V lost 5 bases, and 4 bases had no gene match. Germline assignment: CDR1 MNHNS and CDR2 SASEGT. This CDR3 has 15 residues. CDR3 coding DNA: TGTGCCAGCAGTACCGGGACTAGCGGATACAATGAGCAGTTCTTC. Translating gives CASSTGTSGYNEQFF.

The rearrangement joins TRBV7-9 to TRBJ2-7; the D gene is possibly TRBD2 (7 bases). The germline V and J ends were trimmed by 7 bases and 0 bases, with 13 bases remaining between them. Germline CDR1 is SEHNR and CDR2 is FQNEAQ (reference sequence). The CDR3 has 14 residues. The CDR3 DNA follows: TGTGCCAGCACCCAAGGGGGGGTCTCCTACGAGCAGTACTTC. This encodes CASTQGGVSYEQYF. Filled out from reference TRBV7-9 and TRBJ2-7, the complete variable domain reads DTGVSQNPRHKITKRGQNVTFRCDPISEHNRLYWYRQTLGQGPEFLTYFQNEAQLEKSRLLSDRFSAERPKGSFSTLEIQRTEQGDSAMYLCASTQGGVSYEQYFGPGTRLTVT.

The chain combines TRBV18 with TRBJ2-5; D unresolved. Germline values: CDR1 KGHSH, CDR2 LQKENI. The ends were cut back, 3 bases at V and 3 bases at J, with 11 bases in the middle. The CDR3 is made up of 14 amino acids. CDR3 protein: CASSPQSEKETQYF. CDR3 nucleotides: TGTGCCAGCTCACCTCAATCAGAAAAAGAGACCCAGTACTTC. Supplemented by reference TRBV18 and TRBJ2-5, the full variable domain reads NAGVMQNPRHLVRRRGQEARLRCSPMKGHSHVYWYRQLPEEGLKFMVYLQKENIIDESGMPKERFSAEFPKEGPSILRIQQVVRGDSAAYFCASSPQSEKETQYFGPGTRLLVL.

CDR3 in amino acids: CASRPGTGGYEQFF. Here the CDR3 DNA reads TGTGCCAGCAGACCCGGGACAGGGGGATATGAGCAGTTCTTC. The V call is TRBV11-3, the J call TRBJ2-1, with TRBD1 identical over 11 bases. The V segment lost 6 bases and the J segment 8 bases; nucleotides outside the gene matches: 6. The CDR3 contains 14 residues. Germline CDR1 is SGHNT and CDR2 is YENEEA.

In nucleotides, the CDR3 is TGCGCCAGCAGCCAAGATCCCCCCGATGAGCGGAGAACCTACAATGAGCAGTTCTTC. It specifies CASSQDPPDERRTYNEQFF. The chain joins TRBV4-3 to TRBJ2-1; the D gene is possibly TRBD2 (5 bases). Germline lookup yields CDR1 LGHNA and CDR2 YSLEER. CDR3 length: 19 amino acids. Trimming shortened V by 0 bases and J by 2 bases, and 20 bases separated the two germline ends.

The CDR3 here is CATSRGPGEETQYF. CDR3 coding DNA: TGTGCCACCAGCAGAGGTCCAGGGGAGGAGACCCAGTACTTC. V gene TRBV15 combines with J gene TRBJ2-5; a possible D gene is TRBD1 (6 bases). This CDR3 is built from 14 residues. V was shortened by 1 base and J by 5 bases, with 11 bases between the two germline ends. CDR1 LNHNV and CDR2 YYDKDF come from the germline V gene (reference sequence).

The chain recombines TRBV6-5 with TRBJ1-1; D not resolved. Deletions cut 7 bases from V and 2 bases from J, with 5 bases between. CDR1 and CDR2 (germline): MNHEY, SVGAGI. This CDR3 contains 11 residues. The CDR3 loop reads CASIFNTEAFF. DNA for the CDR3: TGTGCCAGCATCTTTAACACTGAAGCTTTCTTT.

The gene calls are TRBV6-1 and TRBJ2-7; TRBD1 matches 8 bases. The germline V gene encodes CDR1 MNHNS and CDR2 SASEGT. Germline trimming cut 5 bases from V and 2 bases from J; bases unmatched to any gene: 8. This CDR3 region has 15 residues. The CDR3, as DNA: TGTGCCAGCAGTCACCCGGGACAGGCCACCTACGAGCAGTACTTC. Encoded protein: CASSHPGQATYEQYF.